This T cell receptor beta chain was identified in a study of cytomegalovirus exposure and HLA in healthy donors. The PCR had 60 Vbeta and 13 Jbeta primers. The data were produced by immunoSEQ multiplex PCR, yet TCRdb's version contains in-frame clones alone and is incomplete. The sample records some 200,000 clones, approximately 85% being singletons. CDR3 length equals 13 residues. Germline CDR1 and CDR2: SGHVS and FQNEAQ. With 0 bases removed from V and 9 bases from J, the gap between germline ends came to 11 bases. V gene TRBV7-8 combines with J gene TRBJ1-2, with a weak D call TRBD1 (5 bases). Sample: PBMCs. This receptor was obtained from a girl aged 10 to 17 in good health and CMV-seropositive. CDR3 residues: CASSLAGVRSYTF. In nucleotides, the CDR3 is TGTGCCAGCAGCTTAGCAGGGGTTAGAAGCTACACCTTC.